Below, 32 T cell receptor beta chains from the same sample are listed, as sequenced in a study of radiotherapy plus CTLA-4 blockade in lung cancer. Only in-frame clones appear in the TCRdb table, and some are missing; sequencing was by immunoSEQ multiplex PCR. Of approximately 89,000 clones in the sample, about four fifths were seen once. The sequences come from peripheral blood, collected from a patient treated with radiotherapy plus ipilimumab. Receptors were obtained from a human donor with non-small cell lung cancer who had a partial response to radiotherapy plus ipilimumab. Some clones in this sample may be carry-over from other donors' samples.

Concerning this clone: Sequence at one end of the junction differs from germline and may be a read error. DNA of the CDR3: TGTGCCAGCAGATTGGGGACTAGCGGGAGAGGGGAGACCCAGTACTTC. Amino acid sequence: CASRLGTSGRGETQYF. The chain has TRBV5-4 and TRBJ2-5; 14 nucleotides align to TRBD2. The CDR3 has 16 residues. The germline CDR1 and CDR2 sequences are SGHNT and YYREEE (reference sequence).

This clone showed up just a few times. The rearrangement joins TRBV5-1 to TRBJ1-6, with 8 bases aligning to TRBD1. CDR1 is SGHRS and CDR2 is YFSETQ in the germline V gene. The ends lost 4 bases at V and 8 bases at J; junction bases unmatched: 8. This CDR3 comprises 15 residues. In nucleotides, the CDR3 is TGCGCCAGCAGCCAAGCCGGGACAGGTTATTCACCCCTCCACTTT. It yields the protein CASSQAGTGYSPLHF.

This rearrangement joins TRBV28 to TRBJ1-2; 8 nucleotides line up with TRBD1. This CDR3 is 15 amino acids long. The germline V gene has CDR1 MDHEN and CDR2 SYDVKM. The junction had 4 bases not matched to a gene; V was cut back by 2 bases and J by 2 bases. The CDR3 is CASSLHRTGNYGYTF. In DNA form, the CDR3 reads TGTGCCAGCAGTTTACACAGGACAGGGAACTATGGCTACACCTTC.

The chain recombines TRBV7-9 with TRBJ1-4; D not certain. V dropped 5 bases and J dropped 0 bases, with 10 bases sitting between them. The length of the CDR3 is 15 residues. Germline V CDR1 and CDR2: SEHNR, FQNEAQ (reference sequence). In DNA, the CDR3 is TGTGCCAGCAGCCCATGGCCAACAACTAATGAAAAACTGTTTTTT. Encoded protein: CASSPWPTTNEKLFF.

Only a few counts were recorded for this clone. The chain is built from TRBV10-3 and TRBJ2-5; the match to TRBD2 covers 11 bases. The germline V gene encodes CDR1 ENHRY and CDR2 SYGVKD. This CDR3 has 16 amino acids. V was pared by 3 bases and J by 2 bases, with 5 bases of the junction left unmatched. This CDR3 is CAISDPTSGVQETQYF. CDR3 sequence (DNA): TGTGCCATCAGTGACCCGACTAGCGGGGTTCAAGAGACCCAGTACTTC.

This chain links TRBV28 with TRBJ2-7; 7 positions match TRBD2. V lost 5 bases to trimming and J lost 12 bases; unmatched junction nucleotides: 10. CDR1 and CDR2 from the germline V gene are MDHEN and SYDVKM. The CDR3 is made up of 12 amino acids. CDR3 nucleotides: TGTGCCAGCAGTAATCCAACGGGGAGGGTGTACTTC. Protein: CASSNPTGRVYF.

The chain uses TRBV6-5 and TRBJ1-1; D remains ambiguous. The V end was cut by 10 bases, the J end by 6 bases, with 18 bases between. Germline V gene lookup returns CDR1 MNHEY and CDR2 SVGAGI. The CDR3 runs 13 residues. The CDR3 protein is CATRRGFGPEAFF. In DNA form, the CDR3 reads TGTGCCACGCGAAGAGGGTTTGGCCCTGAAGCTTTCTTT.

This clone turned up a few times. The rearrangement links TRBV10-3 to TRBJ2-7, with D perhaps matching TRBD2 (6 bases). CDR3 length: 14 amino acids. Trimming took 4 bases from V and 3 from J, leaving 13 bases between them. Germline CDR1 and CDR2: ENHRY and SYGVKD. This CDR3 is CAISVRGTDYEQYF. CDR3 DNA: TGTGCCATCAGTGTGCGCGGGACGGACTACGAGCAGTACTTC.

This chain links TRBV6-5 with TRBJ1-1, with D perhaps matching TRBD1 (6 bases). The CDR3 totals 16 residues. Germline V CDR1 and CDR2: MNHEY, SVGAGI. Trimming took off 0 bases at V and 1 base at J, with 12 bases between the two ends. In DNA, the CDR3 is TGTGCCAGCAGTTACTCGTGGGGGCGAGGGAACACTGAAGCTTTCTTT. Translating it yields CASSYSWGRGNTEAFF.

This sequence joins TRBV11-2 and TRBJ1-2; 7 bases fit TRBD1. Looked up from germline, CDR1 is SGHAT and CDR2 is FQNNGV. With 5 bases clipped from V and 7 bases from J, the junction kept 4 bases outside the gene matches. The CDR3 spans 12 residues. The CDR3 DNA follows: TGTGCCAGCAGCCCGGGGACAGCTGGCTACACCTTC. Amino acids: CASSPGTAGYTF.

The chain joins TRBV11-2 to TRBJ2-5, with a weak D call TRBD2 (6 bases). V was shortened by 0 bases and J by 6 bases, with 14 bases between the two germline ends. CDR1 is SGHAT and CDR2 is FQNNGV in the germline V gene. CDR3 length equals 15 residues. This chain's CDR3 is CASSLDPTRLQTQYF. The CDR3 nucleotides are TGTGCCAGCAGCTTAGATCCGACTAGGCTGCAGACCCAGTACTTC.

This clone has just one count. The chain is built from TRBV5-8 and TRBJ1-3, with D uncertain. The length of the CDR3 is 12 residues. From germline, CDR1 is SGHTS and CDR2 YDEGEE. V was clipped by 0 bases and J by 9 bases, with 7 bases between them. The CDR3 loop is CASSLAWATIYF. CDR3 nucleotide sequence: TGTGCCAGCAGCTTGGCCTGGGCCACCATATATTTT.

The chain combines TRBV27 with TRBJ2-1, with 7 bases matching TRBD2. V gave up 3 bases and J gave up 4 bases; unmatched junction bases: 6. Germline V CDR1 and CDR2: MNHEY, SMNVEV (reference sequence). The CDR3 length is 15 residues. CDR3 region: CASSFAGTMYNEQFF. The CDR3 bases are TGTGCCAGCAGTTTTGCCGGGACTATGTACAATGAGCAGTTCTTC.

This clone was counted between two and nine times. The genes are TRBV5-1 and TRBJ1-1, with D unclear. The V gene lost 0 bases and the J gene lost 8 bases, with 14 bases spanning the gap. The CDR3 contains 14 residues. Germline V gene lookup returns CDR1 SGHRS and CDR2 YFSETQ. CDR3 region: CASSLDTQNGEAFF. The CDR3 DNA reads as TGCGCCAGCAGCTTGGACACCCAGAACGGGGAAGCTTTCTTT.

V usage is TRBV5-1 and J usage is TRBJ2-1; TRBD2 aligns across 8 bases. The CDR3 is made up of 14 amino acids. V lost 4 bases to trimming and J lost 6 bases; unmatched junction nucleotides: 6. In germline, CDR1 is SGHRS, CDR2 YFSETQ. CDR3 loop: CASSPRGDGNEQFF. The CDR3 coding sequence is TGCGCCAGCAGCCCGCGGGGGGATGGCAATGAGCAGTTCTTC. Drawing the rest from reference TRBV5-1 and TRBJ2-1, the complete variable domain is KAGVTQTPRYLIKTRGQQVTLSCSPISGHRSVSWYQQTPGQGLQFLFEYFSETQRNKGNFPGRFSGRQFSNSRSEMNVSTLELGDSALYLCASSPRGDGNEQFFGPGTRLTVL.

Only one count was recorded for this clone. The chain is built from TRBV7-9 and TRBJ2-3; 8 bases are shared with TRBD2. The CDR3 length is 14 residues. The V gene's germline CDR1 is SEHNR and CDR2 FQNEAQ (reference sequence). V was clipped by 3 bases and J by 5 bases; unmatched bases: 4. The CDR3 protein is CASSFGAGEDTQYF. The CDR3 nucleotides read TGTGCCAGCAGCTTCGGAGCGGGAGAAGATACGCAGTATTTT.

This chain uses TRBV11-3 with TRBJ2-3, with D possibly matching TRBD2 (5 bases). V was trimmed by 4 bases and J by 1 base, leaving 12 bases between them. In germline, CDR1 is SGHNT, CDR2 YENEEA. The CDR3 is 15 residues long. The CDR3 DNA follows: TGTGCCAGCAGCTGGGTAGCGTCCGGCACAGATACGCAGTATTTT. Its protein product is CASSWVASGTDTQYF.

The chain uses TRBV19 and TRBJ2-7; 7 bases map to TRBD2. This CDR3 spans 13 amino acids. The junction had 2 bases not matched to a gene; V was cut back by 3 bases and J by 3 bases. The germline V gene has CDR1 LNHDA and CDR2 SQIVND (reference sequence). The DNA of the CDR3 is TGTGCCAGTAGTATTTCTAGCGGCTACGAGCAGTACTTC. This sequence encodes CASSISSGYEQYF. Drawing the rest from reference TRBV19 and TRBJ2-7, the complete variable domain is DGGITQSPKYLFRKEGQNVTLSCEQNLNHDAMYWYRQDPGQGLRLIYYSQIVNDFQKGDIAEGYSVSREKKESFPLTVTSAQKNPTAFYLCASSISSGYEQYFGPGTRLTVT.

The V call is TRBV5-1, the J call TRBJ2-5; 7 positions match TRBD1. The last part of the DNA fits TRBJ2-7 better; the J call may be wrong. This CDR3 comprises 15 residues. Germline V gene data show CDR1 as SGHRS and CDR2 as YFSETQ. CDR3 bases: TGCGCCAGCAGCTTGGACAGGGGCCCTCAGTACGAGCAGTACTTC. It specifies CASSLDRGPQYEQYF.

The chain links TRBV6-1 to TRBJ2-5; 14 bases are shared with TRBD2. V trimming: 4 bases; J trimming: 1 base; junction bases outside the gene matches: 2. There are 16 residues in the CDR3. CDR1 and CDR2 (germline): MNHNS, SASEGT. CDR3 DNA: TGTGCCAGCAGTGGACTAGCGGGAGGGTTCCAAGAGACCCAGTACTTC. It is translated as CASSGLAGGFQETQYF.

The V and J genes are TRBV6-6 and TRBJ2-7, with a possible D match to TRBD1 (6 bases). The ends were cut back, 6 bases at V and 1 base at J, with 13 bases in the middle. The CDR3 loop spans 14 amino acids. CDR1 MNHNY and CDR2 SVGAGI come from the germline V gene (reference sequence). CDR3 loop: CASSHTGISYEQYF. The CDR3 DNA reads as TGTGCCAGCAGCCACACAGGGATTTCCTACGAGCAGTACTTC.

This clone has more than one count but fewer than ten. The rearrangement uses TRBV28 and TRBJ1-1, with 11 positions matching TRBD1. The CDR3 is made up of 15 amino acids. Germline lookup yields CDR1 MDHEN and CDR2 SYDVKM. Trimming at V came to 6 bases and at J to 11 bases, leaving 14 bases not matched to a gene. CDR3 sequence reads: CASSLRTGGNRRAFF. The CDR3 DNA follows: TGTGCCAGCAGCTTAAGGACAGGGGGCAACAGAAGGGCTTTCTTT.

The chain couples TRBV7-9 to TRBJ2-1, with 13 bases lining up with TRBD2. The trim removed 10 bases at V and 10 bases at J, leaving 16 bases unmatched. There are 16 residues in the CDR3. Germline V CDR1 and CDR2: SEHNR, FQNEAQ (reference sequence). The CDR3 spells CATQTGLAGATGEQFF. In nucleotides, the CDR3 is TGTGCCACCCAAACCGGACTAGCGGGAGCCACGGGGGAGCAGTTCTTC.

This clone was seen just once. The J gene is TRBJ2-2, the V gene TRBV9; D is perhaps TRBD2 (6 bases). The V end was cut by 0 bases, the J end by 5 bases, with 11 bases between. CDR1 is SGDLS and CDR2 is YYNGEE in the germline V gene. The CDR3 extends over 15 amino acids. CDR3 in DNA: TGTGCCAGCAGCGTAGGGGGGAGGAGGACCGGGGAGCTGTTTTTT. Translating it yields CASSVGGRRTGELFF.

This chain joins TRBV28 and TRBJ1-5; maybe TRBD1 (5 bases). Between the trimmed V and J ends, which lost 1 base and 3 bases, there was a span of 7 bases. Per germline, CDR1 MDHEN and CDR2 SYDVKM. The CDR3 has 14 residues. The DNA for the CDR3 is TGTGCCAGCAGTTTATTAGGGGCCAATCAGCCCCAGCATTTT. Amino acids: CASSLLGANQPQHF.

J is TRBJ1-6 and V is TRBV19; 7 positions match TRBD1. CDR1 and CDR2 from the germline V gene are LNHDA and SQIVND (reference sequence). The CDR3 has 14 amino acids. J was trimmed by 12 bases and V by 8 bases; bases with no gene match: 13. In DNA form, the CDR3 reads TGTGCCAGTCGACAGGGTGTAATAGAGGGACCCCTCCACTTT. It translates to CASRQGVIEGPLHF.

This chain links TRBV6-1 with TRBJ2-5, with TRBD2 identical over 11 bases. Germline V lookup: CDR1 MNHNS, CDR2 SASEGT. V was clipped by 5 bases and J by 3 bases; unmatched bases: 5. This CDR3 region has 15 residues. CDR3 protein: CASSTSGGREETQYF. CDR3 in DNA: TGTGCCAGCAGTACTAGCGGGGGCCGGGAAGAGACCCAGTACTTC.

This chain joins TRBV18 and TRBJ2-2; 8 bases are shared with TRBD2. The J segment lost 2 bases and the V segment lost 2 bases, leaving 10 bases of the junction unmatched. The CDR3 extends over 18 amino acids. From germline, CDR1 is KGHSH and CDR2 LQKENI. The chain's CDR3 is CASSPRMAGGGNTGELFF. The CDR3 DNA reads as TGTGCCAGCTCACCAAGAATGGCGGGGGGAGGAAACACCGGGGAGCTGTTTTTT.

The chain uses TRBV19 and TRBJ2-3; a weak D match, TRBD1 (5 bases). The V and J ends lost 7 bases and 1 base respectively, with 9 bases between them. The CDR3 is 13 amino acids. Germline V lookup: CDR1 LNHDA, CDR2 SQIVND (reference sequence). The CDR3 region has the DNA TGTGCCAGTAAGGGGCGGCGCACAGATACGCAGTATTTT. This gives the protein CASKGRRTDTQYF. Looking up the rest from reference TRBV19 and TRBJ2-3 gives the full variable domain: DGGITQSPKYLFRKEGQNVTLSCEQNLNHDAMYWYRQDPGQGLRLIYYSQIVNDFQKGDIAEGYSVSREKKESFPLTVTSAQKNPTAFYLCASKGRRTDTQYFGPGTRLTVL.

V gene TRBV28 combines with J gene TRBJ2-6, with D perhaps TRBD2 (5 bases). The V end lost 4 bases, the J end lost 0 bases, and 16 bases lay between the germline ends. The CDR3 is made up of 18 amino acids. The germline V gene has CDR1 MDHEN and CDR2 SYDVKM. The CDR3 sequence is CASSSFPGVVSGANVLTF. For the CDR3, the DNA is TGTGCCAGCAGTTCGTTTCCCGGGGTTGTCTCTGGGGCCAACGTCCTGACTTTC.

The J gene is TRBJ1-1, the V gene TRBV11-3; D is ambiguous. CDR1 is SGHNT, CDR2 YENEEA, per germline. This CDR3 spans 13 amino acids. V was clipped by 5 bases and J by 11 bases, with 18 bases between them. The CDR3 loop reads CASSKEPFLLAFF. CDR3 coding DNA: TGTGCCAGCAGCAAAGAGCCTTTCCTGTTGGCTTTCTTT.

This chain joins TRBV27 and TRBJ2-5, with D maybe TRBD2 (6 bases). V was clipped by 5 bases and J by 0 bases, with 19 bases between them. Germline-derived CDR1 and CDR2 are MNHEY and SMNVEV (reference sequence). The CDR3 totals 17 residues. CDR3 in DNA: TGTGCCAGCAGTGGGCTAGGGACTCATGGGTACCAAGAGACCCAGTACTTC. Protein sequence: CASSGLGTHGYQETQYF.